The entry below describes one TCR beta chain. In the source study's methods: Reference gene primer amplification gave estimated nucleated cell counts. Assay used: immunoSEQ multiplex PCR; TCRdb lists only in-frame clones, some missing. V and J calls and clone size are copied from that table; D and trimming were computed from the DNA. The profile covers about 260,000 clones, with more than 85% appearing a single time and approximately 4% taken by the ten largest. This record comes from a study of blood T cell repertoires in COVID-19. Overall study context: COVID-19 samples, acute and convalescent, were from the United States, Italy and Spain. PBMCs, B-cell-depleted T cells, or T cells were the source of the cDNA or gDNA that made up the material.

This receptor was identified in a man younger than 35 with active or convalescent COVID-19. What was sequenced was peripheral blood.

CDR3 region: CASSESPGTTYEQYF. CDR3 nucleotide sequence: TGCGCCAGCAGTGAGTCCCCGGGTACCACCTACGAGCAGTACTTC. V is TRBV10-1 and J is TRBJ2-7; D remains unclear. The CDR3 length is 15 residues. Germline V gives CDR1 WNHNN, CDR2 SYGVQD (reference sequence). V was pared by 0 bases and J by 2 bases, with 11 bases between.